A single sample gave rise to the 3 T cell receptor beta chains below, sequenced in a study of CD8+CD57+ T cells in acquired aplastic anemia. Genomic DNA served as template for TCR beta VDJ and CDR3 profiling. TCRdb redid the calling of the reads with MiXCR, one entry per CDR3 protein. The data show roughly 150,000 distinct CDR3 sequences, around 40% seen once. The sample taken for sequencing was sorted CD4+, CD8+, or CD8+CD57+ T cells (not recorded which) from PBMCs. The receptors here all came from a human donor in good health.

This clonotype was counted between two and nine times. This rearrangement joins TRBV5-6 to TRBJ2-3; D is unresolved. CDR1 and CDR2 (germline): SGHDT, YYEEEE. Trimming removed 3 bases at V and 0 bases at J, with 14 bases between. This CDR3 comprises 16 residues. The CDR3 region is CASSSFRGSSTDTQYF. In nucleotides, the CDR3 is TGTGCCAGCAGCTCATTTCGTGGATCTAGCACAGATACGCAGTATTTT.

Regarding this clonotype: Germline and junction disagree at one end, which may indicate a read error. J is TRBJ2-7 and V is TRBV6-2 or TRBV6-3; D is unresolved. The CDR3 sequence is 14 residues long. The germline V gene has CDR1 MNHEY and CDR2 SVGEGT. CDR3 protein: CAGSYHGKSYEQYF. The CDR3 coding sequence is TGTGCCGGCAGTTACCACGGAAAATCCTACGAGCAGTACTTC.

CDR3 sequence: CASSSPGLSSYEQYF. CDR3 nucleotide sequence: TGCGCCAGCAGTTCCCCGGGGCTTAGCTCCTACGAGCAGTACTTC. The chain carries TRBV10-2 and TRBJ2-7; either TRBD1 or TRBD2 may supply D (5 bases each). This CDR3 region has 15 residues. CDR1 WSHSY and CDR2 SAAADI come from the germline V gene. The germline V and J ends were trimmed by 5 bases and 0 bases, with 14 bases remaining between them.